This T cell receptor (beta chain) is from a study of T-cell reconstitution after alpha-beta-depleted transplantation in children. This sample's TCRbeta library carried unique molecular identifier barcodes. One entry per CDR3 protein results from TCRdb running MiXCR on the PCR reads. The sample has about 360,000 distinct CDR3 sequences, about 14% seen once; the top ten hold 4% to 5.5%. The input for sequencing was PBMCs, taken from the stem cell graft. This receptor was taken from a human donor who donated a stem cell graft to a child with Fanconi anemia.

The CDR3 sequence: CSARGPGRAETQYF. Here the CDR3 DNA reads TGCAGTGCTAGGGGCCCCGGGCGGGCTGAGACCCAGTACTTC. The V and J genes are TRBV20-1 and TRBJ2-5, with a possible D match to TRBD2 (5 bases). Trimming pared 3 bases from V and 5 bases from J, leaving 16 bases between. Germline V CDR1 and CDR2: DFQATT, SNEGSKA (reference sequence). This CDR3 spans 14 amino acids.